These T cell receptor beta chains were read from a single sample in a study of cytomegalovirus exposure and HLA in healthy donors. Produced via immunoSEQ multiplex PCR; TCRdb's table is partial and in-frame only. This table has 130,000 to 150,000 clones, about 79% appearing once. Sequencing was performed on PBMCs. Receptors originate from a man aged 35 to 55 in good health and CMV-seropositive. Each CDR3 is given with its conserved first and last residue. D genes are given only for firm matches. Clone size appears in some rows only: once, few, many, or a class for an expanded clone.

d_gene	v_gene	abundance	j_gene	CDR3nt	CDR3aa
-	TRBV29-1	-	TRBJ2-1	TGCAGCGTTGAAGTTTATAATGAGCAGTTCTTC	CSVEVYNEQFF
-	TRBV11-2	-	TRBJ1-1	TGTGCCAGCAGCTCCCGTGGAGGGAACACTGAAGCTTTCTTT	CASSSRGGNTEAFF
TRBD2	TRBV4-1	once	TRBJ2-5	TGCGCCAGCAGCCATAAAAGCGGGAGGGTTCAAGAGACCCAGTACTTC	CASSHKSGRVQETQYF
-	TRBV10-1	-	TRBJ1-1	TGCGCCAGCAGTGAGTCGGCAGGGCGGACTGAAGCTTTCTTT	CASSESAGRTEAFF
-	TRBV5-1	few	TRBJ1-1	TGCGCCAGCAGGGGCGGGGGGAGGAGCAGTGAAGCTTTCTTT	CASRGGGRSSEAFF
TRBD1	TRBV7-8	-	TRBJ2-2	TGTGCCAGCAGCATGGATAGGGGGCATATCGGGGAGCTGTTTTTT	CASSMDRGHIGELFF
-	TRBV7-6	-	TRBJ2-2	TGTGCCAGCAGCTTAGCCCCGGGAGGGGGCAACACCGGGGAGCTGTTTTTT	CASSLAPGGGNTGELFF
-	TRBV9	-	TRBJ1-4	TGTGCCAGCAGCGTAGGGGACATAATTAATGAAAAACTGTTTTTT	CASSVGDIINEKLFF
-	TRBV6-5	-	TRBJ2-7	TGTGCCAGCAGTTACGACAGTATGGCCTTCTACGAGCAGTACTTC	CASSYDSMAFYEQYF
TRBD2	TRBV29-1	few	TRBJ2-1	TGCAGCGTTGAAGATCATCGCCCGGCAGGGCCCCAGCGGGGGTTCTCCTACAATGAGCAGTTCTTC	CSVEDHRPAGPQRGFSYNEQFF
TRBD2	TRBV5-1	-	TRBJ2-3	TGCGCCAGCAGCTTGGCGGTGGGAGGGAACACAGATACGCAGTATTTT	CASSLAVGGNTDTQYF
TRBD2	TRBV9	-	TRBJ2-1	TGTGCCAGCAGCGTTCGGACTAGCGGTTACAATGAGCAGTTCTTC	CASSVRTSGYNEQFF
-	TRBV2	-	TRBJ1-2	TGTGCCAGCACGCGGGCGCCTGGCTATGGCTACACCTTC	CASTRAPGYGYTF
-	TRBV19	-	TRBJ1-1	TGTGCCAGTAGTATAGTCAAAGGGGTAAGGACTGAAGCTTTCTTT	CASSIVKGVRTEAFF
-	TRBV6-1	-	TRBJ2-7	TGTGCCAGCAGTGTCGATAGGAAACAGTACGAGCAGTACTTC	CASSVDRKQYEQYF
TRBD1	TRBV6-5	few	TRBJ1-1	TGTGCCACCGACAGGGGGCTGTCCTCGGTTGAAGCTTTCTTT	CATDRGLSSVEAFF
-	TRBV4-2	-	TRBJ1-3	TGTGCCAGCAGCCAGGGGCAGAACTCTGGAAACACCATATATTTT	CASSQGQNSGNTIYF
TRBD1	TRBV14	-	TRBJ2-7	TGTGCCAGCAGCCAAGGACAGGGCAGGGCGTACGAGCAGTACTTC	CASSQGQGRAYEQYF
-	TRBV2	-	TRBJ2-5	TGTGCCAGCAGCGCGGGCTCTGGGGAGACCCAGTACTTC	CASSAGSGETQYF
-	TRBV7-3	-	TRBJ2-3	TGTGCCAGCAGTCCGGGACTTCCCACAGATACGCAGTATTTT	CASSPGLPTDTQYF
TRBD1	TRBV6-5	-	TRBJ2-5	TGTGCCAGCAGTAGCCGGGACAGGGTAGAAGAGACCCAGTACTTC	CASSSRDRVEETQYF
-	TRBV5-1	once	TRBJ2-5	TGCGCCAGCTCCGCTAGGGGGGAGACCCAGTACTTC	CASSARGETQYF
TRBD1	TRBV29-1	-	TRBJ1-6	TGCAGCGTTCAGGGACAGGGGAAAGGATCACCCCTCCACTTT	CSVQGQGKGSPLHF
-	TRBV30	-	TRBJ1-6	TGTGCCTGGAGTACAGGGTCTAATTCACCCCTCCACTTT	CAWSTGSNSPLHF
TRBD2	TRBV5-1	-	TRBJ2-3	TGCGCCAGCGCACTAGCGACTAGCACAGATACGCAGTATTTT	CASALATSTDTQYF
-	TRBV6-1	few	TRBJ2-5	TGTGCCAGCAGTGAACTACAGCAAGAGACCCAGTACTTC	CASSELQQETQYF
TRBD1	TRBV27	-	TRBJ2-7	TGTGCCAGCAGTTTGGACAGGGGGTCCTACGAGCAGTACTTC	CASSLDRGSYEQYF
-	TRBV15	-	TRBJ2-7	TGTGCCACCAGCAGAGATTTACTTAACTACGAGCAGTACTTC	CATSRDLLNYEQYF
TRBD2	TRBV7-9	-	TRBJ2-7	TGTTCCAGCAGCCGGACTAGCGGGAGTTTCGAGCAGTACTTC	CSSSRTSGSFEQYF
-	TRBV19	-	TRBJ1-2	TGTGCCAGTAGTAAGGGGTATGGCTACACCTTC	CASSKGYGYTF
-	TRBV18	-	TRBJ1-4	TGTGCCAGCTCACCAGGGAGGACGCACACTAATGAAAAACTGTTTTTT	CASSPGRTHTNEKLFF
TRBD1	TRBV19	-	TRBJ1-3	TGTGCCAGTACTCACCGGGACAGGGGTTACGGAAACACCATATATTTT	CASTHRDRGYGNTIYF
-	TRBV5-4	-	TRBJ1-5	TGTGCCAGCAGCTTGGGGGGCAGGCATCGAGGCAATCAGCCCCAGCATTTT	CASSLGGRHRGNQPQHF
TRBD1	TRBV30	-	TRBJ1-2	TGTGCCTGGGGGGACAGGGGGCCGGTCTATGGCTACACCTTC	CAWGDRGPVYGYTF